These 18 T cell receptor beta chains came from one sample sequenced in a study of CD8+CD57+ T cells in acquired aplastic anemia. CD8+CD57+ cell expansion, shown by flow cytometry, had occurred in the patients selected for sequencing. Profiles of TCR beta VDJ and CDR3 were generated from a genomic DNA template. TCRdb independently ran MiXCR on the reads; one entry per CDR3 protein. The sample consists of approximately 98,000 distinct CDR3 sequences, less than 75% of them appearing once. Sequenced sample: sorted CD4+, CD8+, or CD8+CD57+ T cells (not recorded which) from PBMCs. The origin of the receptors is a human donor with aplastic anemia.

V and J are TRBV14 and TRBJ2-3, with 8 positions matching TRBD1. The V gene's germline CDR1 is SGHDN and CDR2 FVKESK. The CDR3 sequence is 13 residues long. With 6 bases clipped from V and 6 bases from J, the junction kept 5 bases outside the gene matches. The CDR3 DNA sequence: TGTGCCAGCAGGCGGGACAGGCTGGATACGCAGTATTTT. This gives the protein CASRRDRLDTQYF.

The V gene is TRBV20-1, the J gene TRBJ2-1, with D uncertain. The germline CDR1 and CDR2 sequences are DFQATT and SNEGSKA (reference sequence). The CDR3 length is 14 residues. V was clipped by 7 bases and J by 2 bases, with 15 bases between them. CDR3 coding DNA: TGCAGTGGGGTCGCTCTTTTGGCCTACAATGAGCAGTTCTTC. It is translated as CSGVALLAYNEQFF.

The genes are TRBV7-3 and TRBJ1-3; D is unresolved. The CDR3 consists of 12 residues. Looked up from germline, CDR1 is SGHTA and CDR2 is FQGTGA. V was cut by 9 bases and J by 3 bases, with 9 bases left in between. CDR3 residues: CARGWNGNTIYF. The CDR3 nucleotides read TGTGCCAGGGGGTGGAATGGAAACACCATATATTTT.

V is TRBV5-1 and J is TRBJ2-5; the D gene is possibly TRBD1 (5 bases). CDR1 is SGHRS and CDR2 is YFSETQ in the germline V gene. This CDR3 has 12 amino acids. The V and J ends lost 7 bases and 3 bases respectively, with 10 bases between them. The CDR3 spells CASGVDKETQYF. Here the CDR3 DNA reads TGCGCCAGCGGAGTGGACAAAGAGACCCAGTACTTC.

On this clonotype itself: The germline gene is not matched at one end of the junction; a read error may be the cause. The V and J genes are TRBV3-1 and TRBJ1-1; D is perhaps TRBD1 (5 bases). CDR1 is LGHDT and CDR2 is YNNKEL in the germline V gene (reference sequence). The CDR3 runs 15 residues. CDR3 sequence: CASSQEGTSNTEALF. The CDR3 bases are TGTGCCAGCAGCCAAGAGGGGACTTCGAACACTGAAGCTCTCTTT.

V and J are TRBV29-1 and TRBJ2-5; D perhaps matches TRBD2 (6 bases). Looked up from germline, CDR1 is SQVTM and CDR2 is ANQGSEA. V was cut by 6 bases and J by 11 bases, with 19 bases left in between. The CDR3 totals 12 residues. The CDR3 protein is CSVANPLREQYF. In nucleotides, the CDR3 is TGCAGCGTAGCCAACCCCCTTCGGGAGCAGTACTTC. The full variable domain, in which reference TRBV29-1 and TRBJ2-5 provide the parts outside the CDR3, is SAVISQKPSRDICQRGTSLTIQCQVDSQVTMMFWYRQQPGQSLTLIATANQGSEATYESGFVIDKFPISRPNLTFSTLTVSNMSPEDSSIYLCSVANPLREQYFGPGTRLLVL.

J is TRBJ2-7 and V is TRBV15; no reliable D call. V lost 5 bases and J 1 base, leaving 15 bases between the germline ends. Germline CDR1 is LNHNV and CDR2 is YYDKDF (reference sequence). The CDR3 spans 15 residues. The DNA of the CDR3 is TGTGCCACCAGCGCCTCCCGGACCACTTCCTACGAGCAGTACTTC. Translating it yields CATSASRTTSYEQYF.

V usage is TRBV7-6 and J usage is TRBJ1-4; tentative D call: TRBD1 (6 bases). The CDR3 covers 13 residues. Trimming removed 5 bases at V and 8 bases at J, with 12 bases between. CDR1 is SGHVS and CDR2 is FNYEAQ in the germline V gene. CDR3 protein: CASSPQGTEKLFF. The CDR3 region has the DNA TGTGCCAGCAGCCCACAGGGTACAGAAAAACTGTTTTTT.

This chain links TRBV14 with TRBJ1-2; possible D gene TRBD1, 5 bases. Trimming took off 4 bases at V and 13 bases at J, with 16 bases between the two ends. This CDR3 region has 12 residues. Per the germline V gene, CDR1 is SGHDN and CDR2 is FVKESK. The CDR3: CASSLGTAHSTF. The CDR3 coding sequence is TGTGCCAGCAGCCTGGGGACCGCGCACTCCACCTTC. Supplemented by reference TRBV14 and TRBJ1-2, the full variable domain reads EAGVTQFPSHSVIEKGQTVTLRCDPISGHDNLYWYRRVMGKEIKFLLHFVKESKQDESGMPNNRFLAERTGGTYSTLKVQPAELEDSGVYFCASSLGTAHSTFGSGTRLTVV.

This sequence joins TRBV24-1 and TRBJ2-5; perhaps D is TRBD1 or TRBD2 (6 bases each). The germline gives CDR1 KGHDR, CDR2 SFDVKD. Trimming removed 9 bases at V and 5 bases at J, with 18 bases between. The CDR3 has 14 residues. The DNA of the CDR3 is TGTGCCACCCTGAGGGGGGCCCACGGGGAGACCCAGTACTTC. Protein sequence: CATLRGAHGETQYF.

The chain recombines TRBV20-1 with TRBJ2-5; the D is unclear. Per germline, CDR1 DFQATT and CDR2 SNEGSKA (reference sequence). Trimming removed 8 bases at V and 2 bases at J, with 15 bases between. This CDR3 has 13 residues. For the CDR3, the DNA is TGCAGTCCTAACTCGGGCGATCAAGAGACCCAGTACTTC. This translates into CSPNSGDQETQYF.

The J gene is TRBJ1-6, the V gene TRBV5-1, with D unresolved. Germline CDR1 SGHRS, CDR2 YFSETQ. This CDR3 is 15 amino acids long. V shed 0 bases and J shed 5 bases, with 9 bases lying between them. This CDR3 is CASSLDVPDNSPLHF. The CDR3 nucleotides read TGCGCCAGCAGCTTGGATGTTCCCGATAATTCACCCCTCCACTTT.

V usage is TRBV20-1 and J usage is TRBJ2-7, with 10 bases aligning to TRBD2. The germline V gene has CDR1 DFQATT and CDR2 SNEGSKA (reference sequence). The CDR3 is 12 amino acids. V lost 4 bases and J lost 6; bases outside the gene matches: 3. The CDR3 spells CSATRTSGEQYF. The CDR3 DNA follows: TGCAGTGCTACAAGGACTAGCGGCGAGCAGTACTTC.

J is TRBJ1-2 and V is TRBV20-1; D gene unclear. The CDR3 is 12 amino acids. Germline CDR1 is DFQATT and CDR2 is SNEGSKA (reference sequence). V shed 1 base and J shed 4 bases, with 7 bases lying between them. In DNA, the CDR3 is TGCAGTGCTAGAGGGGTAGGCTATGGCTACACCTTC. Translating gives CSARGVGYGYTF.

V and J are TRBV11-2 and TRBJ2-1, with 9 nucleotides matching TRBD1. Germline V lookup: CDR1 SGHAT, CDR2 FQNNGV. J lost 4 bases, V lost 4 bases, and 5 bases had no gene match. The CDR3 runs 15 residues. The DNA for the CDR3 is TGTGCCAGCAGCTCGGACAGGGGAAGGTACAATGAGCAGTTCTTC. Its translation: CASSSDRGRYNEQFF.

This chain uses TRBV24-1 with TRBJ2-2; 8 bases align to TRBD1. Trimming took 1 base from V and 3 from J; bases not matched to a gene: 0. This CDR3 contains 15 residues. In germline, CDR1 is KGHDR, CDR2 SFDVKD. This CDR3 is CATSDLQGDTGELFF. The CDR3, as DNA: TGTGCCACCAGTGATTTACAGGGGGACACCGGGGAGCTGTTTTTT.

This clonotype was observed a single time. This chain uses TRBV10-2 with TRBJ2-1, with 7 bases identical to TRBD2. V dropped 5 bases and J dropped 0; count of bases not matched to a gene: 4. The CDR3 covers 15 residues. CDR1 and CDR2 from the germline V gene are WSHSY and SAAADI. DNA of the CDR3: TGCGCCAGCAGTCAACTAGCGTACTCCTACAATGAGCAGTTCTTC. It encodes CASSQLAYSYNEQFF.

The gene calls are TRBV20-1 and TRBJ1-6, with D unclear. CDR1 is DFQATT, CDR2 SNEGSKA, per germline (reference sequence). The V and J ends lost 0 bases and 9 bases respectively, with 15 bases between them. The CDR3 consists of 15 residues. The CDR3 loop reads CSARDSTRVVSPLHF. DNA of the CDR3: TGCAGTGCTAGAGATTCAACCAGAGTCGTTTCACCCCTCCACTTT.